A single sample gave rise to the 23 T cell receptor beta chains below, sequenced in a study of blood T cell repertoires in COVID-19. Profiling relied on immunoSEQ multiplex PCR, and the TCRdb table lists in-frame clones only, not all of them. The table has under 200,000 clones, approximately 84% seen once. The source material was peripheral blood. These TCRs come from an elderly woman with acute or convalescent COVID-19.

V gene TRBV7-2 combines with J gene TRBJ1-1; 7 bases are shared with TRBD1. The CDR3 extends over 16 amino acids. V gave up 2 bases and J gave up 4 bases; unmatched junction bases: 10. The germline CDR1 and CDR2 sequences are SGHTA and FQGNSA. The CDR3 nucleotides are TGTGCCAGCAGCTTATATGGACAGGACTTAACCACTGAAGCTTTCTTT. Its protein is CASSLYGQDLTTEAFF.

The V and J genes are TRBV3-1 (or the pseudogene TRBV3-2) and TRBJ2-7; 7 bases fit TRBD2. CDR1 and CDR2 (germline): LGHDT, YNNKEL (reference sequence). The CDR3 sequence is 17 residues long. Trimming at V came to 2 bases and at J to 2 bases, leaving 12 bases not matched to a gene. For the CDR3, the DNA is TGTGCCAGCAGCCAATTGGCGGGAGATTCCCCCACCTACGAGCAGTACTTC. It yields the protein CASSQLAGDSPTYEQYF.

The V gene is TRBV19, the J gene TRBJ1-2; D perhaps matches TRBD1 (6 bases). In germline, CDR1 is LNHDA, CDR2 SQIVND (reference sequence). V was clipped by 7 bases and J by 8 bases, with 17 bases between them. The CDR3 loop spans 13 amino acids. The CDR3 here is CASNTGGPLGYTF. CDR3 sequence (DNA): TGTGCCAGTAACACGGGGGGGCCACTGGGCTACACCTTC.

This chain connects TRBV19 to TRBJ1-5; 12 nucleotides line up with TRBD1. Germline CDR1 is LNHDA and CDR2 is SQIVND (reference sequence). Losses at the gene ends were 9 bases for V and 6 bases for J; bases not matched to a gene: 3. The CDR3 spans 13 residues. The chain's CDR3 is CASRGQGAQPQHF. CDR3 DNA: TGTGCCAGCCGGGGACAGGGGGCTCAGCCCCAGCATTTT.

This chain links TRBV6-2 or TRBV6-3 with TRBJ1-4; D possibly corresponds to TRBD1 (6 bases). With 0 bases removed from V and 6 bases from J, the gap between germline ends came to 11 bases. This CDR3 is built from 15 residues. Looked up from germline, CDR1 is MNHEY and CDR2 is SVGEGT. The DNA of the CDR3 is TGTGCCAGCAGTTACTCGGGGGCGCGGGATGAAAAACTGTTTTTT. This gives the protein CASSYSGARDEKLFF.

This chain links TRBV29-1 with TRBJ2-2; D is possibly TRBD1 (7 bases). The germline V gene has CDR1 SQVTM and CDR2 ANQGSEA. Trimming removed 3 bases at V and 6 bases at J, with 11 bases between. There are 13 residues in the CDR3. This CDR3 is CSVDRRGPGELFF. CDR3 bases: TGCAGCGTTGATAGGAGGGGGCCCGGGGAGCTGTTTTTT.

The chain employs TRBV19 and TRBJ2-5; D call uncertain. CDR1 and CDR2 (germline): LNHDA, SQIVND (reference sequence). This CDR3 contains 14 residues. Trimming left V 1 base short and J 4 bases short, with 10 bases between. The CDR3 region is CASSIGLTGETQYF. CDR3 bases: TGTGCCAGTAGTATAGGACTTACGGGAGAGACCCAGTACTTC. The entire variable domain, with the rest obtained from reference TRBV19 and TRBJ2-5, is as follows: DGGITQSPKYLFRKEGQNVTLSCEQNLNHDAMYWYRQDPGQGLRLIYYSQIVNDFQKGDIAEGYSVSREKKESFPLTVTSAQKNPTAFYLCASSIGLTGETQYFGPGTRLLVL.

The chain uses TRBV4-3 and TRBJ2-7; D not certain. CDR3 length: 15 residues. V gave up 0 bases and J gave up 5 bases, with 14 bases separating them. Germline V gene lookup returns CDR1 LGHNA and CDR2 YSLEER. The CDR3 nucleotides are TGCGCCAGCAGCCAAGATTTCCGGGTTCGCCACGAGCAGTACTTC. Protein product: CASSQDFRVRHEQYF.

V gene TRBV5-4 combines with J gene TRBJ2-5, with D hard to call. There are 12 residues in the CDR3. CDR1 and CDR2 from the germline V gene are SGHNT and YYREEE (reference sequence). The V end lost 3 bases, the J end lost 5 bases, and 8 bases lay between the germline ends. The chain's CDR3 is CASSSPQETQYF. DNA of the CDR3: TGTGCCAGCAGCTCCCCCCAGGAGACCCAGTACTTC.

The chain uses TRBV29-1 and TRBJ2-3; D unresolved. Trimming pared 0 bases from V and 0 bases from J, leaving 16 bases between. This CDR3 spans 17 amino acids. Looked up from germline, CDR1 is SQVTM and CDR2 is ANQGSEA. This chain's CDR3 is CSVEDRVDYPSTDTQYF. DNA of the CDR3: TGCAGCGTTGAAGATCGGGTGGATTACCCTAGCACAGATACGCAGTATTTT.

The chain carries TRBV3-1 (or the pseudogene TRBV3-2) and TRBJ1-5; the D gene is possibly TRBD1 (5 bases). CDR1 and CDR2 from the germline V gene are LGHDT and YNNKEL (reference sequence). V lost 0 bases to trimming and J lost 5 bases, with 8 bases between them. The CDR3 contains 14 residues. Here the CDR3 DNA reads TGTGCCAGCAGCCAAGAGGTGGGGCATCAGCCCCAGCATTTT. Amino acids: CASSQEVGHQPQHF.

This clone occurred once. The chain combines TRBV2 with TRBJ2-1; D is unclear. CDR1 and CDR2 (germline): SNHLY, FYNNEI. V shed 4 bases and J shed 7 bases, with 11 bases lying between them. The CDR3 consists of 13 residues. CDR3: CASSVGFGNEQFF. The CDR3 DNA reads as TGTGCCAGCAGTGTTGGGTTCGGGAATGAGCAGTTCTTC.

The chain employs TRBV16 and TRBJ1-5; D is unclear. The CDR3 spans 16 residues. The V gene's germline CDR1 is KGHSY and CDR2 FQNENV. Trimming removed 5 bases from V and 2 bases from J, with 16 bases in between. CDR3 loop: CASSLRGGSRNQPQHF. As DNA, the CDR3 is TGTGCCAGCAGCTTGCGGGGAGGGAGTCGCAATCAGCCCCAGCATTTT.

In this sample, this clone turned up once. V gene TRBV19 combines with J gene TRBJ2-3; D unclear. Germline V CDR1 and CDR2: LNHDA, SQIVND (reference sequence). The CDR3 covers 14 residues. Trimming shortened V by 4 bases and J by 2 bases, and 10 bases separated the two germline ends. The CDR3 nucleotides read TGTGCCAGTAGTAGTGGGCCTCACACAGATACGCAGTATTTT. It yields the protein CASSSGPHTDTQYF.

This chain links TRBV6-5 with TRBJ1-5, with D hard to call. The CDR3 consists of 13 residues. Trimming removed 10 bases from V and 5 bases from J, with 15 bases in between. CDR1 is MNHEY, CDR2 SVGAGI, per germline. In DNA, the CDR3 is TGTGCCACCACCTCCCCCCGGGATCAGCCCCAGCATTTT. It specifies CATTSPRDQPQHF.

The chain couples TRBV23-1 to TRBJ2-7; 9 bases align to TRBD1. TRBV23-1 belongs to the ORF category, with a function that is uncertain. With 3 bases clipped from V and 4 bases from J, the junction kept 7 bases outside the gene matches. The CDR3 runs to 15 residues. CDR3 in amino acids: CASSQPDRGRYEQYF. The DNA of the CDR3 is TGCGCCAGCAGTCAGCCCGACAGGGGGAGGTACGAGCAGTACTTC.

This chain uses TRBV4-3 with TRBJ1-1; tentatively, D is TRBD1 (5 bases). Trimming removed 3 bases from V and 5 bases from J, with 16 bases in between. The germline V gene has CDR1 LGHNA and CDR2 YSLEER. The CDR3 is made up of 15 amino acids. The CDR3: CASSHIDRYDTEAFF. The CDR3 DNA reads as TGCGCCAGCAGCCACATAGACAGATATGATACTGAAGCTTTCTTT.

The CDR3 spells CSVHRGGYGYTF. The CDR3 nucleotides read TGCAGCGTTCACAGGGGTGGCTATGGCTACACCTTC. The chain links TRBV29-1 to TRBJ1-2, with 7 bases that match TRBD1. V dropped 5 bases and J dropped 4; count of bases not matched to a gene: 4. The CDR3 has 12 residues. CDR1 and CDR2 from the germline V gene are SQVTM and ANQGSEA.

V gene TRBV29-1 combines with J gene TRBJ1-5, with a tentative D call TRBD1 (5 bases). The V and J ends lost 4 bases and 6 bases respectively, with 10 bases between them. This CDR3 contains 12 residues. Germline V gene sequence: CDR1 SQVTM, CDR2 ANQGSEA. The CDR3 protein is CSVGEGIQPQHF. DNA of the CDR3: TGCAGCGTTGGGGAGGGGATTCAGCCCCAGCATTTT.

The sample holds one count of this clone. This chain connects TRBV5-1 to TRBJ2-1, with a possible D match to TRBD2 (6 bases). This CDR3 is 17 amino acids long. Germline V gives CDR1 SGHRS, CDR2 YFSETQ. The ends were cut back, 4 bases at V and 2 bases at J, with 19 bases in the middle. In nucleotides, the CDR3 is TGCGCCAGCAGCCCCGGGAGTGGGGTCCCGACCTACAATGAGCAGTTCTTC. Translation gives CASSPGSGVPTYNEQFF.

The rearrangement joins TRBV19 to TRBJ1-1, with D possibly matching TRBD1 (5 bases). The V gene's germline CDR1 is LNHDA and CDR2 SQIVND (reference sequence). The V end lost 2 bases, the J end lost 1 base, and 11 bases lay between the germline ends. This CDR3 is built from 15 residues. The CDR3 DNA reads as TGTGCCAGTAGTATATGGGGGGTATCGAACACTGAAGCTTTCTTT. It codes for CASSIWGVSNTEAFF.

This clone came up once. The CDR3 is CASSHSGRAQGQETQYF. CDR3 coding DNA: TGTGCCAGCAGCCATAGCGGGAGGGCCCAGGGCCAAGAGACCCAGTACTTC. The J gene is TRBJ2-5, the V gene TRBV28, with 11 bases matching TRBD2. The CDR3 spans 17 residues. The junction had 10 bases not matched to a gene; V was cut back by 6 bases and J by 1 base. Germline V gives CDR1 MDHEN, CDR2 SYDVKM.

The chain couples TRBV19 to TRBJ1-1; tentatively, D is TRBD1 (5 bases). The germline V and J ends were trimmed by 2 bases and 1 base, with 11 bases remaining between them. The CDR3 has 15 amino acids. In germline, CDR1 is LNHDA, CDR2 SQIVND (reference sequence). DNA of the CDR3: TGTGCCAGTAGTATACAGAAAAGGGGGAACACTGAAGCTTTCTTT. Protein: CASSIQKRGNTEAFF.